These 17 T cell receptor beta chains were sequenced from one sample in a study of blood T cell repertoires in COVID-19 (dated by TCRdb to the early 2020s). The library was produced with the immunoSEQ multiplex PCR assay. In TCRdb, the immuneACCESS table is reduced to in-frame sequences with V and J assigned. These tables do not hold every clone; where another copy was compared, an unresolved V gene accounts for under half, and the others remain unexplained. The sample yields approximately 430,000 clones; about nine tenths were counted once. In total, the top ten clones hold 1.4% of the sample. The material sequenced was peripheral blood. These receptors all stem from a woman under 40 with active or convalescent COVID-19.

The chain is built from TRBV10-3 and TRBJ2-1; 10 positions agree with TRBD2. The CDR3 is 13 amino acids. The germline gives CDR1 ENHRY, CDR2 SYGVKD. Trimming removed 5 bases from V and 8 bases from J; junction bases left unmatched: 3. The CDR3 is CAISKGLADEQFF. The CDR3 DNA sequence: TGTGCCATCAGTAAAGGACTAGCGGATGAGCAGTTCTTC.

This rearrangement joins TRBV4-1 to TRBJ1-2; 8 nucleotides line up with TRBD1. This CDR3 contains 16 residues. Trimming removed 0 bases from V and 2 bases from J; junction bases left unmatched: 5. Germline V CDR1 and CDR2: MGHRA, YSYEKL. CDR3 region: CASSQDVTGGNYGYTF. Written as DNA, the CDR3 is TGCGCCAGCAGCCAAGATGTCACAGGGGGAAACTATGGCTACACCTTC.

The J gene is TRBJ2-5, the V gene TRBV4-1; 15 bases are shared with TRBD2. Germline loops: CDR1 MGHRA, CDR2 YSYEKL. V trimming: 0 bases; J trimming: 5 bases; junction bases outside the gene matches: 10. The CDR3 contains 19 residues. The DNA for the CDR3 is TGCGCCAGCAGCCAAGATCCGGCAGGACTAGCGGGGGGGATGGAGACCCAGTACTTC. This encodes CASSQDPAGLAGGMETQYF.

The chain couples TRBV19 to TRBJ1-1; possible D gene TRBD1, 6 bases. V lost 7 bases to trimming and J lost 5 bases, with 8 bases between them. CDR1 and CDR2 (germline): LNHDA, SQIVND (reference sequence). CDR3 length equals 11 residues. CDR3 in DNA: TGTGCCAGTATCCAGGGGACTGAAGCTTTCTTT. This encodes CASIQGTEAFF.

The DNA of the CDR3 is TGCGCCAGCAGCCAAATCCCCGGACAGGCTGACACTGAAGCTTTCTTT. It is translated as CASSQIPGQADTEAFF. The chain is built from TRBV4-1 and TRBJ1-1; 7 bases are shared with TRBD1. CDR1 is MGHRA and CDR2 is YSYEKL in the germline V gene. The CDR3 extends over 16 amino acids. V dropped 2 bases and J dropped 3; count of bases not matched to a gene: 9.

This chain uses TRBV27 with TRBJ1-1, with 9 nucleotides matching TRBD1. The V gene end was trimmed by 6 bases and the J gene end by 1 base; junction bases not matched to a gene: 9. The CDR3 spans 16 residues. The germline CDR1 and CDR2 sequences are MNHEY and SMNVEV (reference sequence). In DNA form, the CDR3 reads TGTGCCAGCAGCTCCCCGGGACAGGGATCGAACACTGAAGCTTTCTTT. Its translation is CASSSPGQGSNTEAFF.

The chain recombines TRBV7-9 with TRBJ2-2; D uncertain. Trimming took 1 base from V and 2 from J, leaving 20 bases between them. The CDR3 spans 19 residues. Germline CDR1 reads SEHNR; CDR2 reads FQNEAQ (reference sequence). This chain's CDR3 is CASSLVGVALPINTGELFF. CDR3 coding DNA: TGTGCCAGCAGCTTAGTCGGTGTTGCACTTCCCATCAACACCGGGGAGCTGTTTTTT.

J is TRBJ1-1 and V is TRBV7-2, with D unresolved. This CDR3 is built from 13 residues. Germline V gene data show CDR1 as SGHTA and CDR2 as FQGNSA. The V end was cut by 5 bases, the J end by 5 bases, with 12 bases between. The CDR3 coding sequence is TGTGCCAGCAGCACCAAGCCCGGGACTGAAGCTTTCTTT. It translates to CASSTKPGTEAFF.

The CDR3 spells CATSRDIWDSNSPLHF. In DNA, the CDR3 is TGTGCCACCAGCAGAGATATTTGGGACAGCAATTCACCCCTCCACTTT. The chain uses TRBV15 and TRBJ1-6; 7 bases match TRBD1. This CDR3 is 16 amino acids long. J was trimmed by 7 bases and V by 0 bases; bases with no gene match: 6. CDR1 and CDR2 (germline): LNHNV, YYDKDF (reference sequence).

This sequence joins TRBV7-9 and TRBJ1-1, with TRBD1 matching 7 bases. Per germline, CDR1 SEHNR and CDR2 FQNEAQ (reference sequence). This CDR3 comprises 17 residues. Trimming removed 4 bases from V and 0 bases from J; junction bases left unmatched: 11. The CDR3 sequence is CASSSPLTGNMNTEAFF. The DNA for the CDR3 is TGTGCCAGCAGCTCGCCCTTGACAGGGAACATGAACACTGAAGCTTTCTTT.

This clone was observed a single time. The chain combines TRBV27 with TRBJ1-1, with D unclear. Trimming pared 0 bases from V and 8 bases from J, leaving 19 bases between. From germline, CDR1 is MNHEY and CDR2 SMNVEV (reference sequence). CDR3 length: 16 amino acids. This CDR3 reads CASSLSILTLELEAFF. The CDR3 nucleotides are TGTGCCAGCAGTTTATCGATCCTGACACTTGAACTCGAAGCTTTCTTT.

J is TRBJ1-5 and V is TRBV15, with D unclear. The V gene lost 4 bases and the J gene lost 0 bases, with 10 bases spanning the gap. Germline loops: CDR1 LNHNV, CDR2 YYDKDF (reference sequence). The CDR3 contains 15 residues. The CDR3 sequence: CATSTIDNSNQPQHF. The DNA for the CDR3 is TGTGCCACCAGCACAATTGACAATAGCAATCAGCCCCAGCATTTT.

The chain combines TRBV2 with TRBJ2-7, with 8 bases matching TRBD1. The CDR3 runs 17 residues. The V and J ends lost 6 bases and 7 bases, in that order; junction bases with no gene match: 20. Looked up from germline, CDR1 is SNHLY and CDR2 is FYNNEI. The CDR3 loop is CASSPPDRGPSRREQYF. In DNA, the CDR3 is TGTGCCAGCAGCCCTCCCGACAGGGGCCCATCGAGGCGGGAGCAGTACTTC. The entire variable domain, with the rest obtained from reference TRBV2 and TRBJ2-7, is as follows: EPEVTQTPSHQVTQMGQEVILRCVPISNHLYFYWYRQILGQKVEFLVSFYNNEISEKSEIFDDQFSVERPDGSNFTLKIRSTKLEDSAMYFCASSPPDRGPSRREQYFGPGTRLTVT.

The genes are TRBV5-1 and TRBJ1-2, with 8 bases fitting TRBD1. The germline V gene has CDR1 SGHRS and CDR2 YFSETQ. This CDR3 spans 13 amino acids. Unmatched junction bases numbered 7, after V lost 4 bases and J lost 8 bases. This CDR3 reads CASSNGQGGGYTF. DNA for the CDR3: TGCGCCAGCAGCAACGGACAGGGAGGAGGCTACACCTTC.

J is TRBJ2-7 and V is TRBV5-8; D remains ambiguous. CDR1 SGHTS and CDR2 YDEGEE come from the germline V gene. V gave up 1 base and J gave up 3 bases, with 8 bases separating them. The CDR3 loop spans 13 amino acids. CDR3 DNA: TGTGCCAGCAGCTTGTACACGTACTACGAGCAGTACTTC. Amino acid sequence: CASSLYTYYEQYF.

This chain connects TRBV30 to TRBJ1-4; possibly TRBD1 for D (6 bases). CDR3 size: 13 residues. V dropped 1 base and J dropped 8 bases, with 11 bases sitting between them. The V gene's germline CDR1 is GTSNPN and CDR2 SVGIG (reference sequence). In nucleotides, the CDR3 is TGTGCCTGGAGTGCCAGGGGATCCGAAAAACTGTTTTTT. Encoded protein: CAWSARGSEKLFF.

The chain couples TRBV6-5 to TRBJ1-1; D remains ambiguous. The V and J ends lost 5 bases and 5 bases respectively, with 18 bases between them. There are 15 residues in the CDR3. Germline lookup yields CDR1 MNHEY and CDR2 SVGAGI. CDR3 sequence reads: CASSPRLAGGTEAFF. DNA of the CDR3: TGTGCCAGCAGTCCCCGGTTGGCGGGAGGAACTGAAGCTTTCTTT.